The 17 T cell receptor beta chains below were found in one sample sequenced in a study of blood T cell repertoires in COVID-19. Profiling relied on immunoSEQ multiplex PCR, and the TCRdb table lists in-frame clones only, not all of them. The sample records 350,000 to 500,000 clones, about 88% being singletons. The sequenced sample consisted of PBMCs or T cells enriched from blood (not recorded which). The receptors come from a woman between 18 and 29 years old who had been exposed to COVID-19.

V and J are TRBV28 and TRBJ1-2, with a tentative D call TRBD1 (5 bases). V was cut by 1 base and J by 0 bases, with 9 bases left in between. Germline assignment: CDR1 MDHEN and CDR2 SYDVKM. The CDR3 runs to 15 residues. CDR3 in amino acids: CASSLLGTSNYGYTF. The CDR3 nucleotides read TGTGCCAGCAGTTTATTGGGGACTTCTAACTATGGCTACACCTTC.

The chain links TRBV13 to TRBJ2-2; D remains unclear. With 4 bases removed from V and 5 bases from J, the gap between germline ends came to 8 bases. The CDR3 is made up of 13 amino acids. Germline CDR1 PRHDT, CDR2 FYEKMQ (reference sequence). CDR3 amino acids: CASSSTPTGELFF. CDR3 sequence (DNA): TGTGCCAGCAGCTCTACCCCGACCGGGGAGCTGTTTTTT.

V gene TRBV11-3 combines with J gene TRBJ2-1; 9 bases are a match to TRBD2. CDR1 SGHNT and CDR2 YENEEA come from the germline V gene. The V and J ends lost 6 bases and 4 bases, in that order; junction bases with no gene match: 13. There are 17 residues in the CDR3. The CDR3 DNA reads as TGTGCCAGCAGATCCTTTTCTAGCGGGGCTCCTTACAATGAGCAGTTCTTC. This sequence encodes CASRSFSSGAPYNEQFF.

The genes are TRBV30 and TRBJ1-2, with 8 bases that match TRBD1. With V trimmed by 4 bases and J by 8 bases, 6 bases remained unmatched. Per the germline V gene, CDR1 is GTSNPN and CDR2 is SVGIG (reference sequence). This CDR3 is built from 12 residues. CDR3 region: CAWKAGGGGYTF. The CDR3 bases are TGTGCCTGGAAGGCAGGGGGCGGGGGCTACACCTTC.

The V and J genes are TRBV19 and TRBJ1-5; the D is unclear. V lost 8 bases, J lost 0 bases, and 17 bases lay in between. Germline assignment: CDR1 LNHDA and CDR2 SQIVND (reference sequence). The CDR3 runs 16 residues. The CDR3 sequence is CASRTRRSDSNQPQHF. CDR3 nucleotide sequence: TGTGCCAGTCGCACGAGGCGTAGCGATAGCAATCAGCCCCAGCATTTT.

This clone is a singleton in its sample. The chain links TRBV7-9 to TRBJ2-7, with D perhaps matching TRBD1 (5 bases). With 2 bases removed from V and 0 bases from J, the gap between germline ends came to 20 bases. Looked up from germline, CDR1 is SEHNR and CDR2 is FQNEAQ (reference sequence). The CDR3 extends over 18 amino acids. The DNA for the CDR3 is TGTGCCAGCAGCTTACGGATGGAACAGGCCTGGAGCTCCTACGAGCAGTACTTC. The encoded protein is CASSLRMEQAWSSYEQYF.

The chain carries TRBV18 and TRBJ2-7; 12 positions match TRBD2. CDR1 KGHSH and CDR2 LQKENI come from the germline V gene. The CDR3 consists of 15 residues. The J segment lost 1 base and the V segment lost 6 bases, leaving 4 bases of the junction unmatched. DNA of the CDR3: TGTGCCAGCTCCCGAGGGACTAGCGGGTCCTACGAGCAGTACTTC. Residues: CASSRGTSGSYEQYF.

The chain recombines TRBV5-5 with TRBJ2-7, with 14 bases matching TRBD2. The length of the CDR3 is 18 residues. V lost 0 bases, J lost 2 bases, and 7 bases stayed unmatched. CDR1 and CDR2 (germline): SGHKS, YYEKEE (reference sequence). The CDR3 is CASSLAGTSGSGTYEQYF. In DNA form, the CDR3 reads TGTGCCAGCAGCTTGGCCGGGACTAGCGGGAGCGGCACCTACGAGCAGTACTTC.

This chain joins TRBV27 and TRBJ2-1; TRBD2 matches at 10 bases. Trimming at V came to 5 bases and at J to 4 bases, leaving 5 bases not matched to a gene. The CDR3 has 15 residues. Germline V gene lookup returns CDR1 MNHEY and CDR2 SMNVEV (reference sequence). The CDR3 loop reads CASSGSGRVYNEQFF. CDR3 DNA sequence: TGTGCCAGCAGTGGAAGCGGGAGGGTGTACAATGAGCAGTTCTTC.

This clone was seen only once. The V gene is TRBV2, the J gene TRBJ1-4; the D is unclear. Between the trimmed V and J ends, which lost 3 bases and 7 bases, there was a span of 12 bases. CDR1 is SNHLY, CDR2 FYNNEI, per germline. This CDR3 is built from 14 residues. The chain's CDR3 is CASSEEEISEKLFF. In DNA form, the CDR3 reads TGTGCCAGCAGTGAGGAGGAAATCAGTGAAAAACTGTTTTTT.

The chain employs TRBV10-3 and TRBJ2-1, with 8 bases identical to TRBD2. V lost 7 bases, J lost 6 bases, and 8 bases stayed unmatched. CDR1 and CDR2 (germline): ENHRY, SYGVKD. The CDR3 totals 14 residues. The CDR3 loop reads CAITAGGTFNEQFF. CDR3 DNA: TGTGCCATCACGGCGGGAGGAACGTTCAATGAGCAGTTCTTC.

CDR3 region: CASNYRGNEQFF. The DNA for the CDR3 is TGTGCCAGCAATTACAGGGGCAATGAGCAGTTCTTC. The chain joins TRBV19 to TRBJ2-1; 7 bases line up with TRBD1. Germline V gene sequence: CDR1 LNHDA, CDR2 SQIVND (reference sequence). V shed 9 bases, J shed 6 bases, and the junction held 5 bases outside the gene matches. This CDR3 is 12 amino acids long.

This clone appeared a single time. The V gene is TRBV24-1, the J gene TRBJ2-1; 7 bases map to TRBD2. The trim removed 4 bases at V and 7 bases at J, leaving 9 bases unmatched. The germline CDR1 and CDR2 sequences are KGHDR and SFDVKD. The length of the CDR3 is 15 residues. The CDR3 loop is CATSDPGLTTNEQFF. For the CDR3, the DNA is TGTGCCACCAGTGACCCGGGACTAACCACGAATGAGCAGTTCTTC.

The chain couples TRBV2 to TRBJ1-1, with a possible D match to TRBD1 (6 bases). CDR1 is SNHLY and CDR2 is FYNNEI in the germline V gene. V lost 8 bases, J lost 4 bases, and 14 bases lay in between. The CDR3 is 13 residues long. This chain's CDR3 is CASVGGRSTEAFF. The CDR3 bases are TGTGCCAGCGTAGGGGGTCGAAGCACTGAAGCTTTCTTT. Full variable domain (outside the CDR3, taken from reference TRBV2 and TRBJ1-1): EPEVTQTPSHQVTQMGQEVILRCVPISNHLYFYWYRQILGQKVEFLVSFYNNEISEKSEIFDDQFSVERPDGSNFTLKIRSTKLEDSAMYFCASVGGRSTEAFFGQGTRLTVV.

A single count supports this clone. V gene TRBV7-9 combines with J gene TRBJ2-5; D perhaps matches TRBD1 (6 bases). The V gene lost 7 bases and the J gene lost 0 bases, with 12 bases spanning the gap. CDR1 and CDR2 from the germline V gene are SEHNR and FQNEAQ (reference sequence). This CDR3 has 14 residues. The CDR3 loop reads CASTPWTDQETQYF. The CDR3 nucleotides read TGTGCCAGCACTCCGTGGACAGACCAAGAGACCCAGTACTTC.

This clone has a single count. The J gene is TRBJ2-3, the V gene TRBV27; a weak D match, TRBD2 (6 bases). Between the trimmed V and J ends, which lost 3 bases and 0 bases, there was a span of 10 bases. The CDR3 is 15 amino acids. Germline values: CDR1 MNHEY, CDR2 SMNVEV (reference sequence). The CDR3 spells CASSFWRGSTDTQYF. The CDR3 DNA follows: TGTGCCAGCAGTTTTTGGAGGGGAAGCACAGATACGCAGTATTTT.

The V call is TRBV28, the J call TRBJ1-1, with D maybe TRBD1 (6 bases). Germline V gene sequence: CDR1 MDHEN, CDR2 SYDVKM. Deletions cut 7 bases from V and 6 bases from J, with 18 bases between. CDR3 length: 14 amino acids. CDR3 loop: CASNTIQGYAEAFF. The CDR3 DNA reads as TGTGCCAGCAATACCATACAGGGATACGCTGAAGCTTTCTTT. The whole variable domain, filled in from reference TRBV28 and TRBJ1-1, reads DVKVTQSSRYLVKRTGEKVFLECVQDMDHENMFWYRQDPGLGLRLIYFSYDVKMKEKGDIPEGYSVSREKKERFSLILESASTNQTSMYLCASNTIQGYAEAFFGQGTRLTVV.